The 32 T cell receptor beta chains below all came from one sample that was sequenced in a study of blood T cells in healthy people across ages (dated by TCRdb to the mid-2010s). Library construction relied on 5' RACE. For sequencing, an Illumina HiSeq 2500 was employed. A second PCR of roughly 6 to 12 cycles was performed with a sample-barcoded 5' primer and a J-beta primer mix. Using fastp at Q25 and MiXCR, TCRdb reprocessed the public reads and kept productive beta chains. Rows with one shared CDR3 protein collapse into an entry with the most common genes and DNA. The sample table holds approximately 490,000 distinct CDR3 sequences, of which 24% were seen once. Clones ranked in the top ten supply approximately 8.7% of the sample. The same data also contributed to another study, on T cells of mothers and their children.

Sequencing was performed on blood. The receptors derive from a boy aged 5-17 years in good health.

The genes are TRBV11-2 and TRBJ2-3; 8 bases fit TRBD2. Germline assignment: CDR1 SGHAT and CDR2 FQNNGV. This CDR3 comprises 14 residues. Unmatched junction bases numbered 6, after V lost 5 bases and J lost 5 bases. In nucleotides, the CDR3 is TGTGCCAGCAGCCTCGCGGGGGGCCAAGATACGCAGTATTTT. This translates into CASSLAGGQDTQYF.

V gene TRBV12-3 or TRBV12-4 combines with J gene TRBJ1-3, with no clear D. The CDR3 sequence is 14 residues long. Trimming left V 7 bases short and J 2 bases short, with 12 bases between. This CDR3 is CASNMDQPGNTIYF. DNA for the CDR3: TGTGCCAGCAATATGGACCAACCTGGAAACACCATATATTTT.

V usage is TRBV3-1 and J usage is TRBJ1-4, with 7 bases matching TRBD1. CDR1 and CDR2 (germline): LGHDT, YNNKEL (reference sequence). V gave up 4 bases and J gave up 5 bases; unmatched junction bases: 13. The CDR3 loop spans 17 amino acids. In DNA, the CDR3 is TGTGCCAGCAGCCGAGGTAGGGGGCAGGAGCCCAATGAAAAACTGTTTTTT. This gives the protein CASSRGRGQEPNEKLFF.

The chain combines TRBV27 with TRBJ2-5; 13 bases match TRBD2. CDR3 length equals 16 residues. The trim removed 2 bases at V and 4 bases at J, leaving 4 bases unmatched. Per the germline V gene, CDR1 is MNHEY and CDR2 is SMNVEV (reference sequence). The chain's CDR3 is CASSLGTSGVRETQYF. CDR3 nucleotides: TGTGCCAGCAGTTTAGGGACTAGCGGGGTTCGAGAGACCCAGTACTTC.

In this sample, this clonotype turned up many times. The chain joins TRBV4-1 to TRBJ1-5, with D possibly being TRBD1 (5 bases). V shed 1 base and J shed 9 bases, with 16 bases lying between them. Looked up from germline, CDR1 is MGHRA and CDR2 is YSYEKL. The CDR3 is 15 residues long. The CDR3 bases are TGCGCCAGCAGCCAAGCATGGGACGCCGTTATGCCCCAGCATTTT. Its translation is CASSQAWDAVMPQHF.

This chain connects TRBV20-1 to TRBJ2-3; no clear D gene. The CDR3 contains 13 residues. Deletions cut 1 base from V and 6 bases from J, with 11 bases between. Germline values: CDR1 DFQATT, CDR2 SNEGSKA (reference sequence). Written as DNA, the CDR3 is TGCAGTGCTAGAGTCCTGTCATCGGATACGCAGTATTTT. It translates to CSARVLSSDTQYF.

The chain is built from TRBV6-7 and TRBJ2-6; 13 positions match TRBD2. TRBV6-7 is designated an ORF whose function remains uncertain. V was clipped by 4 bases and J by 0 bases; unmatched bases: 9. The CDR3 runs 20 residues. The CDR3 DNA sequence: TGTGCCAGCAGTTGCAAGACTAGCGGGAGGCCCCTCTCTGGGGCCAACGTCCTGACTTTC. Its protein is CASSCKTSGRPLSGANVLTF.

This clonotype was seen a handful of times. One junction end does not reproduce the germline sequence, and a read error may be involved. The V call is TRBV7-2, the J call TRBJ2-6; D is ambiguous. This CDR3 has 15 amino acids. Germline V gene data show CDR1 as SGHTA and CDR2 as FQGNSA. DNA for the CDR3: TGTGCCAGCAGCTTAGATCGCTCTGGGACCAACGTCCTGACTTTC. The encoded protein is CASSLDRSGTNVLTF.

The chain uses TRBV28 and TRBJ2-5; no reliable D call. The DNA end lines up better with TRBJ2-7; the J call may be wrong. The CDR3 spans 14 residues. Germline values: CDR1 MDHEN, CDR2 SYDVKM. Here the CDR3 DNA reads TGTGCCAGCAATTCACGAGAACTGGGGTACGAGCAGTACTTC. It encodes CASNSRELGYEQYF.

The chain links TRBV7-8 to TRBJ2-2; D could derive from TRBD1 or TRBD2 (5 bases each). Trimming cost V 5 bases and J 6 bases, with 16 bases left between them. Germline V lookup: CDR1 SGHVS, CDR2 FQNEAQ. This CDR3 is 15 amino acids long. The chain's CDR3 is CASSGTRVNPGELFF. In nucleotides, the CDR3 is TGTGCCAGCAGCGGGACCAGGGTTAACCCCGGGGAGCTGTTTTTT.

The chain is built from TRBV3-1 and TRBJ2-2; D not certain. The germline gives CDR1 LGHDT, CDR2 YNNKEL (reference sequence). The CDR3 is 15 residues long. V gave up 1 base and J gave up 0 bases, with 6 bases separating them. The CDR3, as DNA: TGTGCCAGCAGCCAAGGGGTGTCGAACACCGGGGAGCTGTTTTTT. Translating gives CASSQGVSNTGELFF. Combining the CDR3 with reference TRBV3-1 and TRBJ2-2 gives the whole variable domain DTAVSQTPKYLVTQMGNDKSIKCEQNLGHDTMYWYKQDSKKFLKIMFSYNNKELIINETVPNRFSPKSPDKAHLNLHINSLELGDSAVYFCASSQGVSNTGELFFGEGSRLTVL.

As for this clonotype: This sequence may be a read error, since a much larger clone differs from it by one base. The gene calls are TRBV3-1 and TRBJ2-5; D is unclear. The CDR3 covers 13 residues. Germline V gene lookup returns CDR1 LGHDT and CDR2 YNNKEL (reference sequence). The CDR3 nucleotides are TGTGTCAGCAGCCAAGTACCAATCGAGACCCAGTACTTC. It is translated as CVSSQVPIETQYF.

This clonotype showed up just a few times. The chain is built from TRBV21-1 and TRBJ2-7. TRBV21-1 is annotated as a pseudogene. The CDR3 totals 14 residues. Here the CDR3 DNA reads TGTGCCAGCAGCAAAGCCCGTCCTCGGCAGGAGCAGTACTTC. Its protein is CASSKARPRQEQYF.

This clonotype was seen ten or more times. The rearrangement uses TRBV7-2 and TRBJ2-5; TRBD2 matches 8 bases. Germline trimming cut 2 bases from V and 11 bases from J; bases unmatched to any gene: 16. Per the germline V gene, CDR1 is SGHTA and CDR2 is FQGNSA. The CDR3 loop spans 16 amino acids. The DNA for the CDR3 is TGTGCCAGCAGCTTATTGAATCCGGGGGGGTTAGGGGAGCAGTACTTC. This translates into CASSLLNPGGLGEQYF. The whole variable domain, filled in from reference TRBV7-2 and TRBJ2-5, reads GAGVSQSPSNKVTEKGKDVELRCDPISGHTALYWYRQSLGQGLEFLIYFQGNSAPDKSGLPSDRFSAERTGGSVSTLTIQRTQQEDSAVYLCASSLLNPGGLGEQYFGPGTRLLVL.

The chain uses TRBV6-2 or TRBV6-3 and TRBJ2-7; unclear D gene. From germline, CDR1 is MNHEY and CDR2 SVGEGT. V was shortened by 2 bases and J by 1 base, with 9 bases between the two germline ends. This CDR3 region has 14 residues. The CDR3: CASSYLRSSYEQYF. In DNA, the CDR3 is TGTGCCAGCAGTTACCTCAGGAGTTCCTACGAGCAGTACTTC.

V usage is TRBV15 and J usage is TRBJ2-5, with D uncertain. The CDR3 has 14 amino acids. Trimming took off 5 bases at V and 1 base at J, with 11 bases between the two ends. In germline, CDR1 is LNHNV, CDR2 YYDKDF (reference sequence). In DNA form, the CDR3 reads TGTGCCACCAGCGCACTGGAACTCCAAGAGACCCAGTACTTC. Amino acid sequence: CATSALELQETQYF.

V is TRBV27 and J is TRBJ2-1, with D tentatively TRBD1 (7 bases). The CDR3 totals 14 residues. Germline values: CDR1 MNHEY, CDR2 SMNVEV (reference sequence). Trimming stripped 10 bases from V and 8 bases from J, with 21 bases between. CDR3 nucleotide sequence: TGTGCCACCCGAGGAGGGGGCTTTTTCCATGAGCAGTTCTTC. It translates to CATRGGGFFHEQFF.

This clonotype was seen more than once but under ten times. The rearrangement links TRBV25-1 to TRBJ2-3; D perhaps matches TRBD2 (5 bases). The CDR3 is 13 residues long. Deletions cut 4 bases from V and 4 bases from J, with 9 bases between. Germline CDR1 MGHDK, CDR2 SYGVNS. The DNA of the CDR3 is TGTGCCAGCAGTGTTGCGGGCGCAGATACGCAGTATTTT. It encodes CASSVAGADTQYF.

This clonotype showed up just a few times. The V call is TRBV6-5, the J call TRBJ2-5; the D gene could be TRBD1 or TRBD2 (6 bases each). The CDR3 is 14 residues long. V gave up 6 bases and J gave up 5 bases, with 16 bases separating them. CDR1 MNHEY and CDR2 SVGAGI come from the germline V gene. The CDR3 nucleotides are TGTGCCAGCAGCCGGACTACAGGGCTCGAGACCCAGTACTTC. Translated, it gives CASSRTTGLETQYF.

The chain joins TRBV11-2 to TRBJ2-7, with a weak D call TRBD1 (5 bases). The CDR3 length is 14 residues. V was clipped by 5 bases and J by 4 bases, with 15 bases between them. CDR1 is SGHAT, CDR2 FQNNGV, per germline. In DNA, the CDR3 is TGTGCCAGCAGCAGGAAGGGGATGGGATACGAGCAGTACTTC. It specifies CASSRKGMGYEQYF.

There are a few counts of this clonotype. The chain is built from TRBV18 and TRBJ1-5; possibly TRBD1 for D (5 bases). V lost 3 bases and J 6 bases, leaving 18 bases between the germline ends. In germline, CDR1 is KGHSH, CDR2 LQKENI. There are 16 residues in the CDR3. This CDR3 is CASSPFWYRRGQPQHF. DNA for the CDR3: TGTGCCAGCTCACCCTTTTGGTACAGAAGGGGTCAGCCCCAGCATTTT. Variable domain in full (rest from reference TRBV18 and TRBJ1-5): NAGVMQNPRHLVRRRGQEARLRCSPMKGHSHVYWYRQLPEEGLKFMVYLQKENIIDESGMPKERFSAEFPKEGPSILRIQQVVRGDSAAYFCASSPFWYRRGQPQHFGDGTRLSIL.

This chain uses TRBV14 with TRBJ1-1; 7 nucleotides match TRBD1. After removal of 4 bases from V and 11 bases from J, the junction contained 7 bases not matched to a gene. CDR1 is SGHDN and CDR2 is FVKESK in the germline V gene. The CDR3 spans 12 residues. CDR3 in DNA: TGTGCCAGCAGCCCCCCGACAGGGAAGGCTTTCTTT. It codes for CASSPPTGKAFF.

This clonotype occurred a few times. The chain has TRBV7-2 and TRBJ2-5; 9 bases fit TRBD2. In germline, CDR1 is SGHTA, CDR2 FQGNSA. Trimming took 1 base from V and 5 from J; bases not matched to a gene: 11. This CDR3 has 17 residues. For the CDR3, the DNA is TGTGCCAGCAGCTTAGGACGTGGCAGCGGGGGGAGGGAGACCCAGTACTTC. Encoded protein: CASSLGRGSGGRETQYF.

CDR3 bases: TGTGCCAGCAGAGGGCGGGGGAGAGAGCAGTACTTC. Translation: CASRGRGREQYF. The genes are TRBV25-1 and TRBJ2-7, with 7 bases matching TRBD2. Germline V gene lookup returns CDR1 MGHDK and CDR2 SYGVNS. V was pared by 6 bases and J by 7 bases, with 6 bases of the junction left unmatched. The CDR3 sequence is 12 residues long.

This clonotype was seen more than once but under ten times. The chain uses TRBV28 and TRBJ2-5; 7 bases align to TRBD1. The DNA end favors TRBJ2-7, so the J call may be wrong. There are 14 residues in the CDR3. Germline V CDR1 and CDR2: MDHEN, SYDVKM. CDR3 coding DNA: TGTGCCAGCAGGGGGACAGCCAACCTCTACGAGCAGTACTTC. Translating it yields CASRGTANLYEQYF.

This clonotype has more than one count but fewer than ten. The V call is TRBV5-6, the J call TRBJ1-1, with D perhaps matching TRBD1 (5 bases). The V gene's germline CDR1 is SGHDT and CDR2 YYEEEE. The ends were cut back, 3 bases at V and 4 bases at J, with 19 bases in the middle. The CDR3 extends over 16 amino acids. Written as DNA, the CDR3 is TGTGCCAGCAGCTCCCGGGTTTTAGAGGGGTGCACTGAAGCTTTCTTT. This encodes CASSSRVLEGCTEAFF.

This chain joins TRBV4-1 and TRBJ2-7; a possible D gene is TRBD1 (5 bases). V was cut by 1 base and J by 4 bases, with 11 bases left in between. The CDR3 spans 14 residues. Germline V gives CDR1 MGHRA, CDR2 YSYEKL. The CDR3 DNA reads TGCGCCAGCAGCCAAGGGCAGGGCCTGTACGAGCAGTACTTC. This codes for CASSQGQGLYEQYF.

The chain links TRBV7-9 to TRBJ2-1; D may be TRBD1 (6 bases). Germline V gene sequence: CDR1 SEHNR, CDR2 FQNEAQ (reference sequence). CDR3 length: 14 amino acids. V lost 7 bases and J lost 0, with 10 bases in between. CDR3 amino acids: CASKGDTSYNEQFF. DNA of the CDR3: TGTGCCAGCAAAGGGGACACCTCCTACAATGAGCAGTTCTTC.

This clonotype was found a few times. This sequence joins TRBV18 and TRBJ2-5; D is unresolved. Germline CDR1 and CDR2: KGHSH and LQKENI. This CDR3 has 13 amino acids. The V end was cut by 0 bases, the J end by 5 bases, with 7 bases between. CDR3 DNA: TGTGCCAGCTCACCACCGCATCGTGAGACCCAGTACTTC. This sequence encodes CASSPPHRETQYF.

This clonotype was observed a few times. The V call is TRBV6-6, the J call TRBJ2-3; D might be TRBD1 (6 bases). Trimming took off 5 bases at V and 2 bases at J, with 14 bases between the two ends. This CDR3 contains 15 residues. Germline-derived CDR1 and CDR2 are MNHNY and SVGAGI (reference sequence). In DNA, the CDR3 is TGTGCCAGCAGTGATCCCGACAGGCTCACAGATACGCAGTATTTT. Amino acid sequence: CASSDPDRLTDTQYF.

This clonotype turned up a few times. The chain combines TRBV4-3 with TRBJ2-3; D is undetermined. This CDR3 spans 16 amino acids. Looked up from germline, CDR1 is LGHNA and CDR2 is YSLEER. V lost 2 bases and J 1 base, leaving 13 bases between the germline ends. The CDR3 is CASSQSSQVRTDTQYF. The DNA for the CDR3 is TGCGCCAGCAGCCAATCATCGCAGGTGCGCACAGATACGCAGTATTTT.

This clonotype occurred a few times. CDR3 DNA sequence: TGCGCCAGCAGCTTGACCAGGGGGGTCTTACAAGAGACCCAGTACTTC. It is translated as CASSLTRGVLQETQYF. The rearrangement joins TRBV5-1 to TRBJ2-5; D perhaps matches TRBD1 (7 bases). This CDR3 comprises 16 residues. The ends were cut back, 1 base at V and 2 bases at J, with 15 bases in the middle. Germline V gene lookup returns CDR1 SGHRS and CDR2 YFSETQ.